Each of the 28 T cell receptor beta chains below was sequenced from the same sample in a study of blood T cell repertoires in COVID-19. Sequencing used immunoSEQ multiplex PCR; TCRdb keeps in-frame clones, though not all of them. The sample lists some 250,000 clones, more than 75% occurring once. The sample consisted of PBMCs or T cells enriched from blood (not recorded which). These receptors were collected from a woman between 40 and 55 years old with acute COVID-19.

This chain connects TRBV4-1 to TRBJ2-2; TRBD2 agrees at 10 bases. This CDR3 region has 17 residues. Germline assignment: CDR1 MGHRA and CDR2 YSYEKL. Trimming took 10 bases from V and 2 from J; bases not matched to a gene: 13. In DNA, the CDR3 is TGCGCCATTTCTCCTGCCGGGACTAGCGATAACACCGGGGAGCTGTTTTTT. It translates to CAISPAGTSDNTGELFF.

The rearrangement uses TRBV28 and TRBJ1-3; maybe TRBD1 (5 bases). CDR1 MDHEN and CDR2 SYDVKM come from the germline V gene. The CDR3 totals 16 residues. Trimming cost V 5 bases and J 0 bases, with 14 bases left between them. This CDR3 is CASSQLRESSGNTIYF. CDR3 nucleotides: TGTGCCAGCAGTCAGCTCAGGGAAAGCTCTGGAAACACCATATATTTT.

CDR3 DNA: TGTGCCAGCTCACTAGAGAAGACTGGGGCCAACGTCCTGACTTTC. It specifies CASSLEKTGANVLTF. The chain combines TRBV18 with TRBJ2-6; D gene uncertain. The CDR3 loop spans 15 amino acids. V was shortened by 4 bases and J by 2 bases, with 9 bases between the two germline ends. Germline V gene sequence: CDR1 KGHSH, CDR2 LQKENI.

This chain uses TRBV7-2 with TRBJ2-1, with a possible D match to TRBD1 (5 bases). The germline V gene encodes CDR1 SGHTA and CDR2 FQGNSA. V gave up 1 base and J gave up 1 base, with 11 bases separating them. This CDR3 spans 16 amino acids. The CDR3, as DNA: TGTGCCAGCAGCTTAGTAGGGGCGCGGTCCTACAATGAGCAGTTCTTC. It translates to CASSLVGARSYNEQFF.

The V gene is TRBV7-9, the J gene TRBJ2-7, with 7 bases that match TRBD2. The CDR3 has 15 residues. Germline CDR1 is SEHNR and CDR2 is FQNEAQ (reference sequence). V was pared by 1 base and J by 0 bases, with 3 bases of the junction left unmatched. In nucleotides, the CDR3 is TGTGCCAGCAGCTTAGTAAGCGGGGTCTCCTACGAGCAGTACTTC. Residues: CASSLVSGVSYEQYF.

The rearrangement uses TRBV5-1 and TRBJ2-2; 9 bases are shared with TRBD2. The germline CDR1 and CDR2 sequences are SGHRS and YFSETQ. This CDR3 has 15 residues. V lost 1 base, J lost 4 bases, and 2 bases stayed unmatched. The CDR3 region has the DNA TGCGCCAGCAGCTTGATTAGCGGGAGCACCGGGGAGCTGTTTTTT. This gives the protein CASSLISGSTGELFF.

This clone came up once. This chain uses TRBV19 with TRBJ2-3; 10 positions match TRBD1. Trimming cost V 5 bases and J 3 bases; bases outside gene matches: 2. The CDR3 is 14 amino acids. Per the germline V gene, CDR1 is LNHDA and CDR2 is SQIVND (reference sequence). CDR3: CASSEGQGTDTQYF. Here the CDR3 DNA reads TGTGCCAGTAGTGAGGGACAGGGGACAGATACGCAGTATTTT.

The rearrangement joins TRBV11-1 to TRBJ1-2; the match to TRBD1 covers 9 bases. The CDR3 contains 13 residues. Trimming cost V 5 bases and J 7 bases; bases outside gene matches: 5. From germline, CDR1 is SGHAT and CDR2 FQDESV (reference sequence). The CDR3 DNA sequence: TGTGCCAGCAGCGTCACAGGGGGCTCTGGCTACACCTTC. Its translation is CASSVTGGSGYTF. Full variable domain (missing parts from reference TRBV11-1 and TRBJ1-2): EAEVAQSPRYKITEKSQAVAFWCDPISGHATLYWYRQILGQGPELLVQFQDESVVDDSQLPKDRFSAERLKGVDSTLKIQPAELGDSAMYLCASSVTGGSGYTFGSGTRLTVV.

The rearrangement links TRBV5-1 to TRBJ1-2, with 11 bases lining up with TRBD1. J was trimmed by 3 bases and V by 1 base; bases with no gene match: 5. The germline V gene encodes CDR1 SGHRS and CDR2 YFSETQ. This CDR3 comprises 16 residues. The CDR3 DNA sequence: TGCGCCAGCAGCTTGTCCGGGGGACAGGGGGACTATGGCTACACCTTC. Protein product: CASSLSGGQGDYGYTF. Complete variable domain (other parts from reference TRBV5-1 and TRBJ1-2): KAGVTQTPRYLIKTRGQQVTLSCSPISGHRSVSWYQQTPGQGLQFLFEYFSETQRNKGNFPGRFSGRQFSNSRSEMNVSTLELGDSALYLCASSLSGGQGDYGYTFGSGTRLTVV.

The chain uses TRBV9 and TRBJ2-1, with D maybe TRBD2 (6 bases). The CDR3 sequence is 15 residues long. Germline V gene sequence: CDR1 SGDLS, CDR2 YYNGEE. The V end was cut by 0 bases, the J end by 2 bases, with 9 bases between. CDR3 sequence reads: CASSVGSGPYNEQFF. CDR3 DNA sequence: TGTGCCAGCAGCGTAGGTAGCGGACCCTACAATGAGCAGTTCTTC.

J is TRBJ1-4 and V is TRBV11-3, with D possibly TRBD1 on 5 matching bases. Germline CDR1 is SGHNT and CDR2 is YENEEA. The CDR3 loop spans 15 amino acids. With 5 bases removed from V and 7 bases from J, the gap between germline ends came to 17 bases. Here the CDR3 reads CASSPSGGVREKLFF. As DNA, the CDR3 is TGTGCCAGCAGCCCCAGTGGGGGGGTCCGTGAAAAACTGTTTTTT.

The V gene is TRBV19, the J gene TRBJ1-5; 7 bases are shared with TRBD1. Germline V CDR1 and CDR2: LNHDA, SQIVND (reference sequence). The length of the CDR3 is 13 residues. Trimming removed 8 bases from V and 2 bases from J; junction bases left unmatched: 3. The CDR3 sequence is CASGDRGNQPQHF. The CDR3 DNA follows: TGTGCCAGTGGAGACAGGGGCAATCAGCCCCAGCATTTT.

CDR3 DNA sequence: TGTGCCAGCAGCGCGTACAGGGGATTAAACTCACCCCTCCACTTT. This sequence encodes CASSAYRGLNSPLHF. The V and J genes are TRBV7-2 and TRBJ1-6; 7 bases match TRBD1. Trimming took 5 bases from V and 10 from J; bases not matched to a gene: 11. From germline, CDR1 is SGHTA and CDR2 FQGNSA. The CDR3 totals 15 residues.

The gene calls are TRBV7-9 and TRBJ2-7, with TRBD1 identical over 12 bases. V shed 5 bases and J 6 bases; nucleotides not matched to a gene: 8. The CDR3 loop spans 15 amino acids. Per germline, CDR1 SEHNR and CDR2 FQNEAQ (reference sequence). As DNA, the CDR3 is TGTGCCAGCAGCACCACCGGGACAGGGGGCTTCGAGCAGTACTTC. This sequence encodes CASSTTGTGGFEQYF.

This rearrangement joins TRBV18 to TRBJ1-1; a weak D match, TRBD1 (6 bases). The germline V and J ends were trimmed by 6 bases and 3 bases, with 11 bases remaining between them. This CDR3 spans 13 amino acids. CDR1 and CDR2 (germline): KGHSH, LQKENI. The CDR3 loop is CASSPDSYTEAFF. CDR3 sequence (DNA): TGTGCCAGCTCCCCGGACAGCTACACTGAAGCTTTCTTT.

This chain uses TRBV7-9 with TRBJ2-3, with 7 bases aligning to TRBD2. In germline, CDR1 is SEHNR, CDR2 FQNEAQ (reference sequence). There are 18 residues in the CDR3. The V gene end was trimmed by 0 bases and the J gene end by 5 bases; junction bases not matched to a gene: 14. The CDR3 DNA reads as TGTGCCAGCAGCTTAGCCCCAGAAGCGGGGCTGCGGGGAGATACGCAGTATTTT. As protein: CASSLAPEAGLRGDTQYF.

The chain employs TRBV24-1 and TRBJ2-1; TRBD1 aligns across 11 bases. CDR1 is KGHDR, CDR2 SFDVKD, per germline. Trimming removed 5 bases from V and 7 bases from J; junction bases left unmatched: 6. The CDR3 loop spans 15 amino acids. The CDR3 spells CATSAGTGGNNEQFF. DNA for the CDR3: TGTGCCACCAGTGCCGGGACAGGGGGTAATAATGAGCAGTTCTTC.

This clone was recorded only once. V gene TRBV14 combines with J gene TRBJ1-4; 7 positions agree with TRBD1. CDR3 length equals 15 residues. Germline V CDR1 and CDR2: SGHDN, FVKESK. The trim removed 5 bases at V and 8 bases at J, leaving 11 bases unmatched. The CDR3 DNA sequence: TGTGCCAGCAGCAAAAGGACAGGTCCTGGCGAAAAACTGTTTTTT. It yields the protein CASSKRTGPGEKLFF. Combining the CDR3 with reference TRBV14 and TRBJ1-4 gives the whole variable domain EAGVTQFPSHSVIEKGQTVTLRCDPISGHDNLYWYRRVMGKEIKFLLHFVKESKQDESGMPNNRFLAERTGGTYSTLKVQPAELEDSGVYFCASSKRTGPGEKLFFGSGTQLSVL.

V gene TRBV4-1 combines with J gene TRBJ1-6; maybe TRBD1 (6 bases). Looked up from germline, CDR1 is MGHRA and CDR2 is YSYEKL. With 10 bases removed from V and 6 bases from J, the gap between germline ends came to 19 bases. The CDR3 runs to 15 residues. The CDR3 nucleotides are TGCGCCACCTATTGTGGAGCAGGGGTTAATTCACCCCTCCACTTT. It yields the protein CATYCGAGVNSPLHF.

The chain couples TRBV5-4 to TRBJ1-1, with a weak D call TRBD1 (5 bases). Germline CDR1 is SGHNT and CDR2 is YYREEE (reference sequence). The CDR3 length is 13 residues. Trimming pared 2 bases from V and 4 bases from J, leaving 9 bases between. The CDR3 nucleotides read TGTGCCAGCAGCTTCCCAGGGTTCACTGAAGCTTTCTTT. Protein product: CASSFPGFTEAFF.

The gene calls are TRBV6-5 and TRBJ2-7, with D hard to call. The CDR3 contains 15 residues. In germline, CDR1 is MNHEY, CDR2 SVGAGI. Trimming pared 2 bases from V and 6 bases from J, leaving 17 bases between. Here the CDR3 reads CASSYTPRRGGEQYF. The DNA for the CDR3 is TGTGCCAGCAGTTACACCCCTCGTCGCGGCGGCGAGCAGTACTTC.

J is TRBJ1-3 and V is TRBV6-5, with D uncertain. There are 15 residues in the CDR3. Per germline, CDR1 MNHEY and CDR2 SVGAGI. Trimming took off 7 bases at V and 3 bases at J, with 16 bases between the two ends. The CDR3 coding sequence is TGTGCCAGCACTGCGGGCCAGACCTATGGAAACACCATATATTTT. Its translation is CASTAGQTYGNTIYF.

DNA of the CDR3: TGCGCCAGCAGCTTAGGAGGGGGGGCGCTTGAAAAACTGTTTTTT. Its translation: CASSLGGGALEKLFF. V and J are TRBV5-1 and TRBJ1-4, with a possible D match to TRBD1 (6 bases). Trimming removed 2 bases at V and 7 bases at J, with 15 bases between. The CDR3 has 15 residues. CDR1 SGHRS and CDR2 YFSETQ come from the germline V gene.

The chain uses TRBV18 and TRBJ1-1, with D possibly TRBD1 on 6 matching bases. From germline, CDR1 is KGHSH and CDR2 LQKENI. The CDR3 is 14 residues long. V was cut by 3 bases and J by 4 bases, with 12 bases left in between. In nucleotides, the CDR3 is TGTGCCAGCTCACCTCAGGGGCTGGTCACTGAAGCTTTCTTT. This encodes CASSPQGLVTEAFF.

The chain employs TRBV19 and TRBJ1-5; 8 positions match TRBD1. The CDR3 totals 13 residues. The germline gives CDR1 LNHDA, CDR2 SQIVND (reference sequence). V shed 5 bases, J shed 7 bases, and the junction held 4 bases outside the gene matches. DNA of the CDR3: TGTGCCAGTAGTGGACAGGGTAAGCAGCCCCAGCATTTT. Translated: CASSGQGKQPQHF. The variable domain in full, completed from reference TRBV19 and TRBJ1-5, reads DGGITQSPKYLFRKEGQNVTLSCEQNLNHDAMYWYRQDPGQGLRLIYYSQIVNDFQKGDIAEGYSVSREKKESFPLTVTSAQKNPTAFYLCASSGQGKQPQHFGDGTRLSIL.

This chain links TRBV5-1 with TRBJ1-2, with 9 bases matching TRBD1. Germline V gives CDR1 SGHRS, CDR2 YFSETQ. V was pared by 4 bases and J by 8 bases, with 12 bases of the junction left unmatched. The CDR3 spans 15 residues. The CDR3 sequence is CASSQPGTGYVGYTF. The CDR3 coding sequence is TGCGCCAGCAGCCAGCCCGGGACAGGGTACGTCGGCTACACCTTC.

The genes are TRBV4-3 and TRBJ2-3, with 13 bases lining up with TRBD2. V gave up 0 bases and J gave up 0 bases; unmatched junction bases: 9. Germline V gene lookup returns CDR1 LGHNA and CDR2 YSLEER. The CDR3 has 20 amino acids. For the CDR3, the DNA is TGCGCCAGCAGCCAAGATCTTTTGACTAGCGGGAGGACTAGCACAGATACGCAGTATTTT. Translating it yields CASSQDLLTSGRTSTDTQYF.

The chain is built from TRBV12-5 and TRBJ1-5, with 7 bases that match TRBD1. Germline V gene lookup returns CDR1 LGHNT and CDR2 FRNRAP. This CDR3 comprises 15 residues. V was clipped by 7 bases and J by 5 bases; unmatched bases: 11. The CDR3 DNA follows: TGTGCTAGTGCTGAGGTGGGTGACAGGGATCAGCCCCAGCATTTT. It encodes CASAEVGDRDQPQHF.